This note documents a single T cell receptor beta chain sequence. Assay: immunoSEQ multiplex PCR; the TCRdb copy retains only in-frame clones and omits some. The data contain 75,000 to 90,000 clones, over 80% of them seen just once; the ten biggest clones take up roughly 4%. This sample was included in a study of T cell changes during pregnancy in multiple sclerosis. This CDR3 region has 14 residues. V lost 7 bases, J lost 5 bases, and 8 bases stayed unmatched. Germline CDR1 is MDHEN and CDR2 is SYDVKM. Sequenced here: PBMCs, sampled in the first trimester of pregnancy. This sequence joins TRBV28 and TRBJ2-5; 9 bases are a match to TRBD1. This TCR came from a female donor in good health, serving as a control in a pregnancy study. Some clones in this sample may be carry-over from other donors' samples. DNA of the CDR3: TGTGCCAGCACCACCAACAGGGGGCCTGAGACCCAGTACTTC. This gives the protein CASTTNRGPETQYF.